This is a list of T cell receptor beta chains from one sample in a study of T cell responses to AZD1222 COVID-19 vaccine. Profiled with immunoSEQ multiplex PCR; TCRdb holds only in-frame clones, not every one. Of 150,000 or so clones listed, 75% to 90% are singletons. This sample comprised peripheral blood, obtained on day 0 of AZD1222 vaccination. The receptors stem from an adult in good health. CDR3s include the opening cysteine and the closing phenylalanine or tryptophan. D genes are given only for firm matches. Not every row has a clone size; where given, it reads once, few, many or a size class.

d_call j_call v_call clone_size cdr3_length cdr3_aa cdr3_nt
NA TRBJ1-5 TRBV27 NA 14 CASSLSGSNQPQHF TGTGCCAGCAGTTTATCGGGTAGCAATCAGCCCCAGCATTTT
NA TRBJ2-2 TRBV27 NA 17 CASGRGGTWGNTGELFF TGTGCCAGCGGTCGTGGGGGGACGTGGGGGAACACCGGGGAGCTGTTTTTT
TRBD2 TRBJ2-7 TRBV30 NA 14 CAWSTSGGVYEQYF TGTGCCTGGTCTACTAGCGGGGGCGTCTACGAGCAGTACTTC
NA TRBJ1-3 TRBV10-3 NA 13 CATPYEGVNTIYF TGTGCCACTCCCTACGAGGGAGTGAACACCATATATTTT
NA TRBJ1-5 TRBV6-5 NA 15 CASSPNPVLNQPQHF TGTGCCAGCAGCCCCAACCCGGTCTTAAATCAGCCCCAGCATTTT
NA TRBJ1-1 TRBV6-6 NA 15 CASSYVQGSNTEAFF TGTGCCAGCAGTTACGTCCAGGGTTCTAACACTGAAGCTTTCTTT
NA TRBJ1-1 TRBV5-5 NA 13 CASKSGVYTEAFF TGTGCCAGCAAATCTGGTGTTTACACTGAAGCTTTCTTT
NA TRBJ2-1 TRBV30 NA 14 CAWSVRRFGNEQFF TGTGCCTGGAGTGTACGGAGATTCGGCAATGAGCAGTTCTTC
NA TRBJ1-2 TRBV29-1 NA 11 CSVEDLPGANF TGCAGCGTTGAAGATCTTCCAGGAGCCAATTTC
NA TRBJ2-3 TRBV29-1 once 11 CSVERRDTQYF TGCAGCGTCGAAAGACGGGATACGCAGTATTTT
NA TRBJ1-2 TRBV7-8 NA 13 CASSTRTDYGYTF TGTGCCAGCAGCACGCGGACAGACTATGGCTACACCTTC
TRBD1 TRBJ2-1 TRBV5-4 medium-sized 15 CASSPTGGIYNEQFF TGTGCCAGCAGCCCGACAGGGGGCATCTACAATGAGCAGTTCTTC
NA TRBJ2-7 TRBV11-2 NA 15 CASSPWWGPLYEQYF TGTGCCAGCAGCCCCTGGTGGGGCCCTTTATACGAGCAGTACTTC
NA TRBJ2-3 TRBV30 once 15 CAWSAPGDSTDTQYF TGTGCCTGGAGCGCCCCCGGGGATAGCACAGATACGCAGTATTTT
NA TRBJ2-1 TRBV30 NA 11 CAWSVRDEQFF TGTGCCTGGAGTGTTAGGGATGAGCAGTTCTTC
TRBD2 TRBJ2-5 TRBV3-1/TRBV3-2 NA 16 CASSPRQSGLAETQYF TGTGCCAGCAGCCCAAGGCAATCGGGACTAGCGGAGACCCAGTACTTC
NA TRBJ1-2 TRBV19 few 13 CASLPGGDYGYTF TGTGCCAGCCTTCCCGGGGGCGACTATGGCTACACCTTC
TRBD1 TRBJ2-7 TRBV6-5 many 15 CASSSPGQGTYEQYF TGTGCCAGCAGTTCCCCGGGACAGGGGACCTACGAGCAGTACTTC
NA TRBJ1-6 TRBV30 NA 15 CAWTHGTNNNSPLHF TGTGCCTGGACCCACGGAACGAATAATAATTCACCCCTCCACTTT
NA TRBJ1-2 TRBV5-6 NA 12 CASSPDRHGYTF TGTGCCAGCAGCCCGGACAGACATGGCTACACCTTC
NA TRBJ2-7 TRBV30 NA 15 CAWSVRGAGPDEQYF TGTGCCTGGAGTGTAAGGGGCGCAGGGCCCGACGAGCAGTACTTC
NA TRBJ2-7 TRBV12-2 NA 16 CASRLALWQATYEQYF TGTGCAAGTCGCTTAGCACTATGGCAGGCCACCTACGAGCAGTACTTC
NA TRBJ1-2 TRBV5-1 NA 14 CASSLTAVGYGYTF TGCGCCAGCAGCTTAACAGCAGTGGGCTATGGCTACACCTTC
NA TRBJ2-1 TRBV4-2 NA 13 CASSQRRDNEQFF TGTGCCAGCAGCCAGAGGAGGGACAATGAGCAGTTCTTC
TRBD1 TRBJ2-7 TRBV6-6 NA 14 CASSSGQGGYEQYF TGTGCCAGCAGTTCCGGACAGGGAGGTTACGAGCAGTACTTC
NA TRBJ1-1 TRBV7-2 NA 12 CASSQGFAEAFF TGTGCCAGCAGCCAAGGGTTCGCTGAAGCTTTCTTT
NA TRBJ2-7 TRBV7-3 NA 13 CASSLTYGYEQYF TGTGCCAGCAGCTTAACTTACGGCTACGAGCAGTACTTC
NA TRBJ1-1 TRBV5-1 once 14 CASSLFRENTEAFF TGCGCCAGCAGCTTGTTTCGGGAGAACACTGAAGCTTTCTTT
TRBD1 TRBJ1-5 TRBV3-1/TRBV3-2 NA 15 CASSQTGTDNQPQHF TGTGCCAGCAGCCAGACCGGGACAGATAATCAGCCCCAGCATTTT
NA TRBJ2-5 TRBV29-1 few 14 CSVAGGGGPETQYF TGCAGCGTTGCAGGGGGCGGGGGGCCAGAGACCCAGTACTTC
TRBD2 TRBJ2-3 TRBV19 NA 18 CASSDGASGGPGPDTQYF TGTGCCAGTAGTGATGGGGCTAGCGGGGGGCCGGGTCCGGATACGCAGTATTTT
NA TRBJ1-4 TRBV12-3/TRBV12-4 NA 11 CASSINEKLFF TGTGCCAGCAGCATTAACGAAAAACTGTTTTTT
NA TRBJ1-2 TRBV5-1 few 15 CASSLGQGLPYGYTF TGCGCCAGCAGCTTGGGCCAGGGCTTACCCTATGGCTACACCTTC
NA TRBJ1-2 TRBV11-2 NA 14 CASSLSTANYGYTF TGTGCCAGCAGCTTGAGTACAGCTAACTATGGCTACACCTTC
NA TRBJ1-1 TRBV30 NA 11 CAWSVRLEAFF TGTGCCTGGAGTGTACGTCTCGAAGCTTTCTTT
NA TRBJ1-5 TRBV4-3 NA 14 CASSQVLGNQPQHF TGCGCCAGCAGCCAGGTTCTAGGGAATCAGCCCCAGCATTTT
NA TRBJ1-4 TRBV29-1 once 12 CSVVRAGGKLFF TGCAGCGTGGTGAGGGCTGGAGGAAAACTGTTTTTT
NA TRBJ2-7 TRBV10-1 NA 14 CASGYIGSPYEQYF TGCGCCAGCGGATATATAGGGTCCCCCTACGAGCAGTACTTC
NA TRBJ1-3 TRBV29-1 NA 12 CSVSGTGNTIYF TGCAGCGTCTCAGGGACGGGAAACACCATATATTTT
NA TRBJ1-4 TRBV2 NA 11 CASSGEVKLFF TGTGCCAGCAGTGGGGAGGTAAAACTGTTTTTT
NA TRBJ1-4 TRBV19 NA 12 CATKSWSEKLFF TGTGCCACTAAGAGTTGGAGTGAAAAACTGTTTTTT
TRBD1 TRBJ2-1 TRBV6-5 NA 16 CASSYRGQGWNNEQFF TGTGCCAGCAGTTACAGAGGACAGGGGTGGAACAATGAGCAGTTCTTC
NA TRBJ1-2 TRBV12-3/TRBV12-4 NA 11 CASSMRDGYTF TGTGCCAGCAGTATGAGGGATGGCTACACCTTC
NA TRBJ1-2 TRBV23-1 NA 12 CASQGGGYGYTF TGCGCCAGCCAGGGTGGTGGCTATGGCTACACCTTC
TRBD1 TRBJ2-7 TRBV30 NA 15 CAWRGPGQGSYEQYF TGTGCCTGGAGGGGTCCGGGACAGGGCTCCTACGAGCAGTACTTC
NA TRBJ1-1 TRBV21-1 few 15 CASSNRDRVKAEAFF TGTGCCAGCAGCAACCGGGACAGGGTGAAGGCTGAAGCTTTCTTT
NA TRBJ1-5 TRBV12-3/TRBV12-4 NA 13 CASTPGGNQPQHF TGTGCCAGCACCCCGGGGGGCAATCAGCCCCAGCATTTT
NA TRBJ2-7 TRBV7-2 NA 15 CASSSNRVNRYEQYF TGTGCCAGCAGCTCGAACAGGGTTAATCGGTACGAGCAGTACTTC
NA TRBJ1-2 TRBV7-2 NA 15 CASSQGVSRDGGYTF TGTGCCAGCAGCCAGGGAGTTAGCAGGGATGGCGGCTACACCTTC
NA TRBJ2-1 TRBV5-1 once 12 CASSFGEDEQFF TGCGCCAGCAGCTTTGGTGAAGATGAGCAGTTCTTC
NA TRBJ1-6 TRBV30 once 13 CAWGEDINSPLHF TGTGCCTGGGGGGAGGACATCAATTCACCCCTCCACTTT
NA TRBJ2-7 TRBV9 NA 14 CASSATGLSYEQYF TGTGCCAGCAGCGCAACAGGGCTCTCCTACGAGCAGTACTTC
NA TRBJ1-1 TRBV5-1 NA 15 CASSRGYPGNTEAFF TGCGCCAGCAGCCGGGGTTATCCAGGGAACACTGAAGCTTTCTTT
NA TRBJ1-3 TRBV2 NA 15 CASSENSAVGNTIYF TGTGCCAGCAGTGAAAACTCGGCCGTTGGAAACACCATATATTTT
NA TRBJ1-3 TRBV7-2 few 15 CASSLGGFSGNTIYF TGTGCCAGCAGCTTAGGAGGCTTCTCTGGAAACACCATATATTTT
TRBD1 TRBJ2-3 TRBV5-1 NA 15 CASSQRQGIADTQYF TGCGCCAGCAGCCAAAGACAGGGGATCGCAGATACGCAGTATTTT
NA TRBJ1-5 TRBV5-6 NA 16 CASSFRAGISNQPQHF TGTGCCAGCAGCTTCAGGGCAGGGATTAGCAATCAGCCCCAGCATTTT
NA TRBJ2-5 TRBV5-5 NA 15 CASSLENFEEKTQYF TGTGCCAGCAGCTTAGAGAACTTCGAGGAAAAGACCCAGTACTTC
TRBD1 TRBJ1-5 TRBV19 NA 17 CASSRDRGRLINQPQHF TGTGCCAGTAGTAGGGACAGGGGGCGTTTGATCAATCAGCCCCAGCATTTT